The present T cell receptor beta chain was sequenced within a study of shared clonotypes between healthy human individuals. This CDR3 contains 14 residues. The germline CDR1 and CDR2 sequences are SGHRS and YFSETQ. The J segment lost 6 bases and the V segment lost 4 bases, leaving 5 bases of the junction unmatched. Sequencing was performed with immunoSEQ multiplex PCR; in TCRdb, only in-frame clones are kept and a portion is missing. The sample lists millions of clones; 85% to 95% were seen once. The source of this sequence is a man aged 18 to 30 in good health. Some clones in this sample may be carry-over from other donors' samples. The sequenced sample was naive CD4+ T cells from PBMCs. Subset reported: CD45RA+ positively selected. This chain links TRBV5-1 with TRBJ2-7; 12 positions agree with TRBD1. The CDR3 DNA follows: TGCGCCAGCAGCCGGGACAGGGGGCCTCGCGAGCAGTACTTC. This codes for CASSRDRGPREQYF.